The 10 T cell receptor beta chains in this list originate from one sample, sequenced in a study of early T cells in non-severe SARS-CoV-2 infection. TCRdb recomputed calls from the 5' RACE reads with MiXCR, one row per CDR3 protein. The sample has roughly 120,000 distinct CDR3 sequences; 14% to 15% are singletons. The sequenced material came from whole blood. The receptors shown here come from an adult who was a healthcare worker with PCR-confirmed SARS-CoV-2 infection or an uninfected control (not recorded which).

The CDR3 protein is CSVEVSWDYGYTF. DNA of the CDR3: TGCAGCGTTGAAGTCTCCTGGGACTATGGCTACACCTTC. The chain employs TRBV29-1 and TRBJ1-2, with D unresolved. This CDR3 is built from 13 residues. The V and J ends lost 1 base and 3 bases respectively, with 9 bases between them. Germline loops: CDR1 SQVTM, CDR2 ANQGSEA.

This clonotype appeared a few times. The chain recombines TRBV14 with TRBJ2-1; tentatively, D is TRBD1 (7 bases). CDR3 length equals 15 residues. Trimming removed 0 bases from V and 4 bases from J, with 10 bases in between. Germline loops: CDR1 SGHDN, CDR2 FVKESK. The DNA for the CDR3 is TGTGCCAGCAGCCAAGAGGGGGGACAGTACAATGAGCAGTTCTTC. It codes for CASSQEGGQYNEQFF.

The chain has TRBV19 and TRBJ1-5, with D possibly matching TRBD1 (5 bases). Germline-derived CDR1 and CDR2 are LNHDA and SQIVND (reference sequence). The V and J ends lost 1 base and 7 bases respectively, with 14 bases between them. This CDR3 is 15 amino acids long. The CDR3 DNA reads TGTGCCAGTAGTATAGCCGGGACGCTAGAACAGCCCCAGCATTTT. This codes for CASSIAGTLEQPQHF. The complete variable domain, with remaining parts taken from reference TRBV19 and TRBJ1-5, reads DGGITQSPKYLFRKEGQNVTLSCEQNLNHDAMYWYRQDPGQGLRLIYYSQIVNDFQKGDIAEGYSVSREKKESFPLTVTSAQKNPTAFYLCASSIAGTLEQPQHFGDGTRLSIL.

V is TRBV6-1 and J is TRBJ2-5, with D possibly being TRBD1 (5 bases). Trimming took 6 bases from V and 5 from J, leaving 16 bases between them. The CDR3 loop spans 14 amino acids. Germline V gives CDR1 MNHNS, CDR2 SASEGT. The CDR3 here is CASSADNGRETQYF. The CDR3 DNA reads TGTGCCAGCAGCGCGGACAACGGGCGGGAGACCCAGTACTTC.

J is TRBJ1-2 and V is TRBV20-1, with TRBD1 matching 7 bases. CDR1 and CDR2 (germline): DFQATT, SNEGSKA (reference sequence). J lost 4 bases, V lost 4 bases, and 0 bases had no gene match. The CDR3 has 11 residues. The CDR3 DNA follows: TGCAGTGCTACAGGGGGCTATGGCTACACCTTC. This translates into CSATGGYGYTF.

The CDR3 is CASSPGDSPYEQYF. CDR3 DNA sequence: TGTGCCAGCAGCCCGGGGGACAGCCCCTACGAGCAGTACTTC. This chain links TRBV9 with TRBJ2-7, with a tentative D call TRBD1 (7 bases). The CDR3 is 14 residues long. Trimming pared 4 bases from V and 2 bases from J, leaving 13 bases between. From germline, CDR1 is SGDLS and CDR2 YYNGEE.

This clonotype was counted a few times. This chain joins TRBV6-6 and TRBJ2-2; the D is unclear. Germline CDR1 is MNHNY and CDR2 is SVGAGI (reference sequence). CDR3 length equals 14 residues. Trimming left V 2 bases short and J 4 bases short, with 8 bases between. As DNA, the CDR3 is TGTGCCAGCAGTTACGGGGTGGGCACCGGGGAGCTGTTTTTT. It is translated as CASSYGVGTGELFF.

This clonotype was seen more than once but under ten times. The CDR3: CASSWATGGNYGYTF. CDR3 coding DNA: TGTGCCAGCAGCTGGGCGACGGGCGGTAACTATGGCTACACCTTC. The genes are TRBV7-2 and TRBJ1-2; no clear D gene. Germline-derived CDR1 and CDR2 are SGHTA and FQGNSA. Trimming stripped 4 bases from V and 1 base from J, with 13 bases between. There are 15 residues in the CDR3. The full variable domain, in which reference TRBV7-2 and TRBJ1-2 provide the parts outside the CDR3, is GAGVSQSPSNKVTEKGKDVELRCDPISGHTALYWYRQSLGQGLEFLIYFQGNSAPDKSGLPSDRFSAERTGGSVSTLTIQRTQQEDSAVYLCASSWATGGNYGYTFGSGTRLTVV.

The V call is TRBV7-2, the J call TRBJ2-5, with D perhaps matching TRBD2 (6 bases). The germline V gene encodes CDR1 SGHTA and CDR2 FQGNSA. The V and J ends lost 5 bases and 1 base respectively, with 14 bases between them. The CDR3 covers 15 residues. CDR3: CASSTNSGGQETQYF. The CDR3 DNA sequence: TGTGCCAGCAGCACCAATAGCGGTGGCCAAGAGACCCAGTACTTC. Full variable domain (missing parts from reference TRBV7-2 and TRBJ2-5): GAGVSQSPSNKVTEKGKDVELRCDPISGHTALYWYRQSLGQGLEFLIYFQGNSAPDKSGLPSDRFSAERTGGSVSTLTIQRTQQEDSAVYLCASSTNSGGQETQYFGPGTRLLVL.

V and J are TRBV12-3 or TRBV12-4 and TRBJ2-1; tentatively, D is TRBD1 (6 bases). The CDR3 is made up of 15 amino acids. Trimming removed 8 bases from V and 2 bases from J, with 16 bases in between. Here the CDR3 reads CASRRGGGTYNEQFF. The CDR3 DNA is TGTGCCAGCCGACGAGGGGGTGGCACCTACAATGAGCAGTTCTTC.